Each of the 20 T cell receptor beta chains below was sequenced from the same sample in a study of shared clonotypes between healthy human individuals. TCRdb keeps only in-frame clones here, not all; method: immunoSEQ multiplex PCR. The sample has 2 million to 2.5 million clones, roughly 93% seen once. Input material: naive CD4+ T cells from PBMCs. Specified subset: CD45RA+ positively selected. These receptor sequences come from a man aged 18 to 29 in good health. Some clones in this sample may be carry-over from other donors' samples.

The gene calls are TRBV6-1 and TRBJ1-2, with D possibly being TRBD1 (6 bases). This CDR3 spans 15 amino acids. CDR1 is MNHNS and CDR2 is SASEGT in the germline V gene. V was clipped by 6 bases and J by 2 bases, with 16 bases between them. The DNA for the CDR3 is TGTGCCAGCAGCCACCAGGGGCCTGTGAACTATGGCTACACCTTC. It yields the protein CASSHQGPVNYGYTF.

The CDR3 coding sequence is TGTGCCGTCGACGTATACTTGAACACTGAAGCTTTCTTT. Translation: CAVDVYLNTEAFF. The chain combines TRBV6-1 with TRBJ1-1; no definite D call. Germline CDR1 is MNHNS and CDR2 is SASEGT. The V end lost 11 bases, the J end lost 0 bases, and 13 bases lay between the germline ends. The CDR3 runs to 13 residues.

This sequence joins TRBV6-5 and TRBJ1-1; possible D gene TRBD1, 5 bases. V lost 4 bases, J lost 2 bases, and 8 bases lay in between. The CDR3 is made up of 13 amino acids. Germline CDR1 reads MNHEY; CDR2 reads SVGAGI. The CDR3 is CASSWGYNTEAFF. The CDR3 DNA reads TGTGCCAGCAGTTGGGGCTATAACACTGAAGCTTTCTTT.

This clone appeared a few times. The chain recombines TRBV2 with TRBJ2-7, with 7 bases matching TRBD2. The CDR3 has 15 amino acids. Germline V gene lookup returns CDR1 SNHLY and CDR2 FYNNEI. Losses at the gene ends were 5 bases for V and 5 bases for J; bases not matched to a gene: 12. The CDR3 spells CASSLRPWAGDEQYF. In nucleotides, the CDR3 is TGTGCCAGCAGTCTTCGCCCTTGGGCGGGGGACGAGCAGTACTTC.

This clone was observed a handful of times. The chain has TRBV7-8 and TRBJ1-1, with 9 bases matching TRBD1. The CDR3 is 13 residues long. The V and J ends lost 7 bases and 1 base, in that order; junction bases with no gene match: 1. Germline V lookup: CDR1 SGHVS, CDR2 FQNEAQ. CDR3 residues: CASMGQGNTEAFF. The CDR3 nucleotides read TGTGCCAGCATGGGACAGGGGAACACTGAAGCTTTCTTT.

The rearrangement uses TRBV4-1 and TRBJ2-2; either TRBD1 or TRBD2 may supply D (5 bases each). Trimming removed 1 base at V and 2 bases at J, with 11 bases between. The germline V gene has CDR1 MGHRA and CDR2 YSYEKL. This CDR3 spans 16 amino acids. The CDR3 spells CASSQGPGANTGELFF. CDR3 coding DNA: TGCGCCAGCAGCCAAGGCCCCGGGGCAAACACCGGGGAGCTGTTTTTT.

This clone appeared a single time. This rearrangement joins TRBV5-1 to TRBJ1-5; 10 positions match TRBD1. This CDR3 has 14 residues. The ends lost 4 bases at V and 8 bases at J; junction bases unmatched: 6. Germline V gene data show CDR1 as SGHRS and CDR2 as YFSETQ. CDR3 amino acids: CASSPGQGKEPQHF. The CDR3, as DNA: TGCGCCAGCAGCCCGGGACAGGGGAAGGAGCCCCAGCATTTT.

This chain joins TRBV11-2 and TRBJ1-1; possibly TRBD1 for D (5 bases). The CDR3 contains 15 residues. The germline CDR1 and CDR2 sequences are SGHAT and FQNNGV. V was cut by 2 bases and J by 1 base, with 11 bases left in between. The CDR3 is CASSLQGATNTEAFF. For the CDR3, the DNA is TGTGCCAGCAGCTTACAAGGGGCGACGAACACTGAAGCTTTCTTT.

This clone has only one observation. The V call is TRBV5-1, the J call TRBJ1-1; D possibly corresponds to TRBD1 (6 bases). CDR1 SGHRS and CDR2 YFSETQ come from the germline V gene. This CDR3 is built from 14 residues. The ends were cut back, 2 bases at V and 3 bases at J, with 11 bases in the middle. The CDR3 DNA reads TGCGCCAGCAGCTTCAGGGGCGCGGACACTGAAGCTTTCTTT. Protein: CASSFRGADTEAFF.

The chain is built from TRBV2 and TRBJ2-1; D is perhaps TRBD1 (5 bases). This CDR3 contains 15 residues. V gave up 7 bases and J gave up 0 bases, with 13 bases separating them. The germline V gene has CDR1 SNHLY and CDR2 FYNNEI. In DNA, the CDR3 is TGTGCCAGCATGGCACAGGCGGTCTCCTACAATGAGCAGTTCTTC. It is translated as CASMAQAVSYNEQFF. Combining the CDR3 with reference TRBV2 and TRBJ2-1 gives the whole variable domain EPEVTQTPSHQVTQMGQEVILRCVPISNHLYFYWYRQILGQKVEFLVSFYNNEISEKSEIFDDQFSVERPDGSNFTLKIRSTKLEDSAMYFCASMAQAVSYNEQFFGPGTRLTVL.

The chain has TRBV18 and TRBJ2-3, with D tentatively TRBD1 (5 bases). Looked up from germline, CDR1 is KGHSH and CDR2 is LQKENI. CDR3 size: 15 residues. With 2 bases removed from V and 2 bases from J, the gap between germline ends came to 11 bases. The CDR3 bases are TGTGCCAGCTCACCAAAAAGGGGCTTCACAGATACGCAGTATTTT. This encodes CASSPKRGFTDTQYF. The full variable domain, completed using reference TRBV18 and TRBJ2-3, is NAGVMQNPRHLVRRRGQEARLRCSPMKGHSHVYWYRQLPEEGLKFMVYLQKENIIDESGMPKERFSAEFPKEGPSILRIQQVVRGDSAAYFCASSPKRGFTDTQYFGPGTRLTVL.

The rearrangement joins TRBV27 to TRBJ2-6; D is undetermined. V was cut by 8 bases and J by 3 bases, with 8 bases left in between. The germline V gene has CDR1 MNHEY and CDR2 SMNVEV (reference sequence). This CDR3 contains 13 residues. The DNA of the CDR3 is TGTGCCAGCGGATCAATTGGGGCCAACGTCCTGACTTTC. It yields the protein CASGSIGANVLTF. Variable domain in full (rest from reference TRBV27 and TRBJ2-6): EAQVTQNPRYLITVTGKKLTVTCSQNMNHEYMSWYRQDPGLGLRQIYYSMNVEVTDKGDVPEGYKVSRKEKRNFPLILESPSPNQTSLYFCASGSIGANVLTFGAGSRLTVL.

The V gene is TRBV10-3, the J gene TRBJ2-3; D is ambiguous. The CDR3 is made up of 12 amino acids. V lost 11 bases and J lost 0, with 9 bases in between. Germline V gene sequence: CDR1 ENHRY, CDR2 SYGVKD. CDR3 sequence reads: CASRRSTDTQYF. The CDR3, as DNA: TGTGCCTCCCGACGAAGCACAGATACGCAGTATTTT.

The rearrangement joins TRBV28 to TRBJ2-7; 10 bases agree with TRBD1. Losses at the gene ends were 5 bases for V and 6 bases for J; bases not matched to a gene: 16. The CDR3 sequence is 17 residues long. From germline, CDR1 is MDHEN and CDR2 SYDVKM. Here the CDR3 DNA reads TGTGCCAGCAGTCAGGGACAGGGGCCTTCCTTTCCTACCGAGCAGTACTTC. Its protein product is CASSQGQGPSFPTEQYF.

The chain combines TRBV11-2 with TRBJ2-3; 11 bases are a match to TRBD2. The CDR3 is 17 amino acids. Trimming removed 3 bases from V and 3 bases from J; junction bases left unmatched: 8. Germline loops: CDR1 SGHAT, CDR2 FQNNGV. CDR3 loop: CASSLDPLAGGTDTQYF. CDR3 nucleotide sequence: TGTGCCAGCAGCTTGGACCCTCTAGCGGGGGGTACAGATACGCAGTATTTT.

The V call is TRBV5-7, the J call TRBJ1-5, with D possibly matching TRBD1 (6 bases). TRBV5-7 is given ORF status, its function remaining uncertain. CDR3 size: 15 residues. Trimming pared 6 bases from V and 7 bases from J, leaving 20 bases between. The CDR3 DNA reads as TGTGCCAGCATCCCCCAGGGGTCGTTCCGCCAGCCCCAGCATTTT. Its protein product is CASIPQGSFRQPQHF.

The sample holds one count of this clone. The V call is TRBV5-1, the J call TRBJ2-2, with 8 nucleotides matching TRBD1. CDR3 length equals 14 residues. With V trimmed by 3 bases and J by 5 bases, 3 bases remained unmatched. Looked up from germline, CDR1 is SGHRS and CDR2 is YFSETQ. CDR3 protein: CASSWTGTTGELFF. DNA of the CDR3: TGCGCCAGCAGCTGGACAGGGACAACCGGGGAGCTGTTTTTT.

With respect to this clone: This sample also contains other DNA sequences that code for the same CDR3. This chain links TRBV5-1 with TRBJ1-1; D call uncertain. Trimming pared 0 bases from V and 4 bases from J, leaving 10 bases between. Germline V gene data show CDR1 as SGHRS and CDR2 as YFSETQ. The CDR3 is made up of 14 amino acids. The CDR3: CASSLVVEGTEAFF. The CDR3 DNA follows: TGCGCCAGCAGCTTGGTAGTGGAGGGCACTGAAGCTTTCTTT.

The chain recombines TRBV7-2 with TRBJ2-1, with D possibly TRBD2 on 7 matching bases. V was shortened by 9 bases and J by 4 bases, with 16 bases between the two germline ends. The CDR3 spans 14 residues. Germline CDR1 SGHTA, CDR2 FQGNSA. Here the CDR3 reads CASTGGGEYNEQFF. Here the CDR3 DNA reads TGTGCCAGTACTGGAGGGGGGGAGTACAATGAGCAGTTCTTC.

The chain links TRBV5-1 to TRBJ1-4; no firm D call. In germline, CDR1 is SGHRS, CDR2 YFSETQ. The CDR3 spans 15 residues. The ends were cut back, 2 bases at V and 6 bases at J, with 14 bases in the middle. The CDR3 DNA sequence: TGCGCCAGCAGCTTTGCCCTGTTACCGGATGAAAAACTGTTTTTT. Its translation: CASSFALLPDEKLFF.